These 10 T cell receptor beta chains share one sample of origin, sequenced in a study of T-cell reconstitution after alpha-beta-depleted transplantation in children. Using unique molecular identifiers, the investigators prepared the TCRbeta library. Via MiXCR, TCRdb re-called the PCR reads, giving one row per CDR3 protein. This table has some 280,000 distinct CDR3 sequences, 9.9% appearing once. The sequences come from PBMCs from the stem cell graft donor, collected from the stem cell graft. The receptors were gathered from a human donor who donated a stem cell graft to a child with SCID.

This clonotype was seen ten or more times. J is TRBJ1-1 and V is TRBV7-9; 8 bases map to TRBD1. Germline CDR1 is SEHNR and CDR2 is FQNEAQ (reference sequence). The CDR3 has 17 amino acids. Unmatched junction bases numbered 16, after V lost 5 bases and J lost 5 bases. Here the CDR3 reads CASSPARQGAGSTEAFF. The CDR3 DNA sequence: TGTGCCAGCAGCCCAGCACGGCAGGGGGCTGGATCGACTGAAGCTTTCTTT.

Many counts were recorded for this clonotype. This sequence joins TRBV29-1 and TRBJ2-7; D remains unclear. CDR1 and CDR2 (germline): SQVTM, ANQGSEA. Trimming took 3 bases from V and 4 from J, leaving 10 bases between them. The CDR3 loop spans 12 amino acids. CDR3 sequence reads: CSVEGRSYEQYF. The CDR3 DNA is TGCAGCGTTGAGGGCAGGAGTTACGAGCAGTACTTC.

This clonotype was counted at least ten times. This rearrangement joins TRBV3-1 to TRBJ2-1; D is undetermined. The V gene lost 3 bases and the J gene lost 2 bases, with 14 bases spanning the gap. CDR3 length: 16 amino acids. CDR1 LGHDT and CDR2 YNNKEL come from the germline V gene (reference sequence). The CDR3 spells CASSHPAHRAYNEQFF. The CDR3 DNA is TGTGCCAGCAGCCACCCGGCCCATCGGGCCTACAATGAGCAGTTCTTC.

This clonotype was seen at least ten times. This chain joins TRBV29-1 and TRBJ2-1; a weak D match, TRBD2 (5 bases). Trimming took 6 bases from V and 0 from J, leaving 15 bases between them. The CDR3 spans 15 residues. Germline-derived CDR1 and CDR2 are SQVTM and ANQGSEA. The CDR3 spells CSVQRGSSSYNEQFF. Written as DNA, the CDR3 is TGCAGCGTCCAACGCGGGTCTAGCTCCTACAATGAGCAGTTCTTC.

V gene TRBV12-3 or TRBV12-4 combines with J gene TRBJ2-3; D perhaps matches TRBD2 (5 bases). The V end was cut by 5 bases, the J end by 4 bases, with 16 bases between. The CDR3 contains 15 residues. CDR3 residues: CASSVSRGPADTQYF. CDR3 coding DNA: TGTGCCAGCAGTGTAAGCCGGGGTCCCGCAGATACGCAGTATTTT.

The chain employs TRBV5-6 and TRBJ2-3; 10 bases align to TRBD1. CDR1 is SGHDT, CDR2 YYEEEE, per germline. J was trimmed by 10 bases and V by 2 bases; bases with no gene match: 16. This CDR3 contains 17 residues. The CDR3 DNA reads TGTGCCAGCAGCTTATCGGGACAGGGGCTTCAGGGGTATGCGCAGTATTTT. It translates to CASSLSGQGLQGYAQYF.

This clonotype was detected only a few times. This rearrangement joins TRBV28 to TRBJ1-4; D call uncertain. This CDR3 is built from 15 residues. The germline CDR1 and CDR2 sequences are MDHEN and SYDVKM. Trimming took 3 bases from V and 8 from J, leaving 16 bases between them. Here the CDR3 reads CASSLTGGMGEKLFF. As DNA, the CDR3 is TGTGCCAGCAGTTTGACTGGTGGGATGGGAGAAAAACTGTTTTTT. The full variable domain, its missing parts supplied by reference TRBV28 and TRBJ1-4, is DVKVTQSSRYLVKRTGEKVFLECVQDMDHENMFWYRQDPGLGLRLIYFSYDVKMKEKGDIPEGYSVSREKKERFSLILESASTNQTSMYLCASSLTGGMGEKLFFGSGTQLSVL.

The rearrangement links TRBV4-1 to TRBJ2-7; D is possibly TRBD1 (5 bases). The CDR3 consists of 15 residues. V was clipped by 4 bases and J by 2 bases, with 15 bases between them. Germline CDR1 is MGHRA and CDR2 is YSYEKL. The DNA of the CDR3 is TGCGCCAGCAGCCTGACTTCGGACACCACCTACGAGCAGTACTTC. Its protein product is CASSLTSDTTYEQYF.

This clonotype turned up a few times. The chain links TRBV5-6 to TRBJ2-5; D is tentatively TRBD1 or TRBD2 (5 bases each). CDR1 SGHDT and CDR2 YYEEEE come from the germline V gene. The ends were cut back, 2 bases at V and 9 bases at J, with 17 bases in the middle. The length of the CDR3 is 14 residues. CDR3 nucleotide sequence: TGTGCCAGCAGCTTTGTCTGGTCTGGGGACCCCCAGTACTTC. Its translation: CASSFVWSGDPQYF.

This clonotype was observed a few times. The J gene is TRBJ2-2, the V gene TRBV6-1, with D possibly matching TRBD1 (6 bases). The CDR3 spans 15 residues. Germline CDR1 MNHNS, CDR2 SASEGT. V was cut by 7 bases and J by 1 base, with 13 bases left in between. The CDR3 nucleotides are TGTGCCAGCAAATTATTGACAGGGAACACCGGGGAGCTGTTTTTT. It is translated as CASKLLTGNTGELFF.